Below are 7 T cell receptor beta chains sequenced from a single sample in a study of blood T cell repertoires in COVID-19. Libraries were prepared by immunoSEQ multiplex PCR; TCRdb keeps only in-frame clonotypes and omits some of them. The data contain under 450,000 clones, 86% of them seen just once; the ten biggest clones take up roughly 7.2%. The source material was peripheral blood. Source of these receptors: a woman aged 55-75 years with COVID-19, enrolled during active disease.

For the CDR3, the DNA is TGTGCTAGTGGCCCCTCTCGGCGGAACTCCTACGAGCAGTACTTC. Translation: CASGPSRRNSYEQYF. The chain joins TRBV12-5 to TRBJ2-7; D unclear. The CDR3 is 15 residues long. Germline loops: CDR1 LGHNT, CDR2 FRNRAP. With 6 bases removed from V and 0 bases from J, the gap between germline ends came to 15 bases. Based on the CDR3 plus reference TRBV12-5 and TRBJ2-7, the full variable domain is DARVTQTPRHKVTEMGQEVTMRCQPILGHNTVFWYRQTMMQGLELLAYFRNRAPLDDSGMPKDRFSAEMPDATLATLKIQPSEPRDSAVYFCASGPSRRNSYEQYFGPGTRLTVT.

The V call is TRBV7-9, the J call TRBJ1-1, with 10 bases fitting TRBD1. The CDR3 runs to 14 residues. Losses at the gene ends were 5 bases for V and 4 bases for J; bases not matched to a gene: 4. CDR1 is SEHNR and CDR2 is FQNEAQ in the germline V gene (reference sequence). The CDR3 sequence is CASSAGQGGTEAFF. The CDR3 DNA follows: TGTGCCAGCAGCGCTGGACAGGGGGGCACTGAAGCTTTCTTT.

The chain recombines TRBV30 with TRBJ2-7; 7 bases match TRBD1. Germline CDR1 and CDR2: GTSNPN and SVGIG (reference sequence). This CDR3 has 13 amino acids. V shed 2 bases, J shed 5 bases, and the junction held 6 bases outside the gene matches. DNA for the CDR3: TGTGCCTGGAGTCGACAGGGTTGGGACGAGCAGTACTTC. Translating it yields CAWSRQGWDEQYF.

Worth noting for this clone: An end of the junction does not agree with germline; a read error may underlie this. The chain couples TRBV7-2 to TRBJ1-6, with unresolved D. From germline, CDR1 is SGHTA and CDR2 FQGNSA. There are 13 residues in the CDR3. The CDR3 sequence: CASSLVWGAPADF. The CDR3 nucleotides read TGTGCCAGCAGCTTAGTGTGGGGAGCGCCCGCAGACTTT.

This chain connects TRBV19 to TRBJ2-7; 7 nucleotides match TRBD1. Germline V gene lookup returns CDR1 LNHDA and CDR2 SQIVND (reference sequence). The CDR3 runs to 13 residues. V lost 5 bases and J lost 7; bases outside the gene matches: 8. The CDR3 bases are TGTGCCAGTAGTCTATACAGGGGTGGAGAGCAGTACTTC. This codes for CASSLYRGGEQYF.

The chain is built from TRBV9 and TRBJ2-5, with D tentatively TRBD2 (7 bases). Per the germline V gene, CDR1 is SGDLS and CDR2 is YYNGEE. The germline V and J ends were trimmed by 0 bases and 5 bases, with 14 bases remaining between them. The CDR3 spans 15 residues. CDR3 region: CASSVVEGGLETQYF. CDR3 bases: TGTGCCAGCAGCGTAGTCGAGGGGGGGCTGGAGACCCAGTACTTC.

V usage is TRBV2 and J usage is TRBJ2-5, with 12 bases aligning to TRBD1. Germline trimming cut 3 bases from V and 5 bases from J; bases unmatched to any gene: 13. This CDR3 has 18 residues. Germline V gene lookup returns CDR1 SNHLY and CDR2 FYNNEI. The CDR3 is CASSDARSGTGGMETQYF. The CDR3 nucleotides are TGTGCCAGCAGTGACGCCCGAAGTGGGACAGGGGGCATGGAGACCCAGTACTTC.